These T cell receptor beta chains were read from a single sample in a study of somatic mutations in cytotoxic T cells in rheumatoid arthritis. Measured with immunoSEQ multiplex PCR; TCRdb has only the in-frame clones, and not every one. Altogether approximately 8,600 clones are present, 70% to 85% being singletons, with the ten largest covering about 37%. The sample comprised CD8+ T cells sorted from blood. The receptors come from a woman between 50 and 59 years old in good health. Each CDR3 is given with its conserved first and last residue. D genes are given only for firm matches. Only part of the rows carry a size: once, few, many, or a class if the clone is expanded.

v_gene	abundance	j_gene	d_gene	CDR3nt	CDR3aa
TRBV28	NA	TRBJ1-1	NA	TGTGCCAGCAGTTTATCCGGGACAAACACTGAAGCTTTCTTT	CASSLSGTNTEAFF
TRBV27	NA	TRBJ2-7	NA	TGTGCCAGCAGTTTAATTGCGGACACCCTACACGGGCAGTACTTC	CASSLIADTLHGQYF
TRBV5-6	NA	TRBJ1-1	TRBD1	TGTGCCAGCAGCTTCCAGGGGGACACTGAAGCTTTCTTT	CASSFQGDTEAFF
TRBV7-2	few	TRBJ1-1	NA	TGTGCCAGCAGCCCAGTCCCAGGTACTGAAGCTTTCTTT	CASSPVPGTEAFF
TRBV6-4	NA	TRBJ2-5	TRBD1	TGTGCCAGCAGTCCCGGGACAGGGGGCGGTGAGACCCAGTACTTC	CASSPGTGGGETQYF
TRBV6-1	NA	TRBJ2-1	TRBD2	TGTGCCAGCAATGCACTAGCGGGGTCTACAAATGAGCAGTTCTTC	CASNALAGSTNEQFF
TRBV27	NA	TRBJ2-7	TRBD2	TGTGCCAGCAGTTTAACCATTGGGGGGGAATTGCACTTC	CASSLTIGGELHF
TRBV29-1	few	TRBJ2-7	TRBD1	TGCAGCGTTGAAGCCCCGGGACAGGGGATATACGAGCAGTACTTC	CSVEAPGQGIYEQYF
TRBV5-6	few	TRBJ2-7	TRBD1	TGTGCCAGCAGCTTGGTGGGACAGGGTTCCGAGCAGTACTTC	CASSLVGQGSEQYF
TRBV28	NA	TRBJ2-2	NA	TGTGCCAGCAGTTTTGGTAGGAGAGGAGGGGAGCTGTTTTTT	CASSFGRRGGELFF
TRBV6-5	NA	TRBJ2-1	NA	TGTGCCAGCACCGAAGGGGGGGGGCCCTACAATGAGCAGTTCTTC	CASTEGGGPYNEQFF
TRBV4-1	NA	TRBJ2-3	NA	TGCGCCAGCAGCCAAGTGGGAGTGCCCCTCTTGGATTTT	CASSQVGVPLLDF
TRBV6-1	NA	TRBJ2-7	NA	TGTGCCAGCAGTTCCTTAGAAGGGGGCGAGCAGTACTTC	CASSSLEGGEQYF
TRBV6-5	NA	TRBJ2-3	NA	TGTGCCAGCAGTTACCGTGACCCTCGAGGTTATACGCAGTATTTT	CASSYRDPRGYTQYF
TRBV7-2	NA	TRBJ2-1	NA	TGTGCCAGCAGGCCGACTGATTACAATGAGCAGTTCTTC	CASRPTDYNEQFF
TRBV5-1	NA	TRBJ2-3	TRBD2	TGCGCCAGCAGCTTGAGTGGAGCGGGAAGCACAGATACGCAGTATTTT	CASSLSGAGSTDTQYF
TRBV28	NA	TRBJ1-1	TRBD1	TGTGCCAGCAGTCCCCGGGACAGGTTGGATCTAGCCGGGAACACTGAAGCTTTCTTT	CASSPRDRLDLAGNTEAFF
TRBV19	NA	TRBJ2-1	NA	TGTGCCAGTAGGGGGACTCCTTACAATGAGCAGTTCTTC	CASRGTPYNEQFF
TRBV27	NA	TRBJ1-4	NA	TGTGCCAGCAGTTTGGGCAGGGTCGAAAAACTGTTTTTT	CASSLGRVEKLFF
TRBV19	NA	TRBJ2-7	TRBD1	TGTGCCAGTAGTGCCAGACAGGGGGGCTACGAGCAGTACTTC	CASSARQGGYEQYF
TRBV4-2	NA	TRBJ1-1	NA	TGTGCCAGCAGCCAAGAAGGAGATATGAACACTGAAGCTTTCTTT	CASSQEGDMNTEAFF
TRBV27	NA	TRBJ2-1	NA	TGTGCCAGCAGTTTTTCGGGGGGCGAGCAGTTCTTC	CASSFSGGEQFF
TRBV27	NA	TRBJ1-1	TRBD1	TGTGCCAGCAGTTTCGGACAGGGGGCTATTGCTGAAGCTTTCTTT	CASSFGQGAIAEAFF
TRBV28	NA	TRBJ2-3	NA	TGTGCCAGCAGTCCCCATTCGGAGGCAGATACGCAGTATTTT	CASSPHSEADTQYF
TRBV4-1	NA	TRBJ1-2	NA	TGCGCCAGCAGCCAAGATTTTAACATCTACTATGGCTACACCTTC	CASSQDFNIYYGYTF
TRBV6-5	few	TRBJ1-1	TRBD1	TGTGCCAGCAGGGGACAGGGGGCACACACTGAAGCTTTCTTT	CASRGQGAHTEAFF